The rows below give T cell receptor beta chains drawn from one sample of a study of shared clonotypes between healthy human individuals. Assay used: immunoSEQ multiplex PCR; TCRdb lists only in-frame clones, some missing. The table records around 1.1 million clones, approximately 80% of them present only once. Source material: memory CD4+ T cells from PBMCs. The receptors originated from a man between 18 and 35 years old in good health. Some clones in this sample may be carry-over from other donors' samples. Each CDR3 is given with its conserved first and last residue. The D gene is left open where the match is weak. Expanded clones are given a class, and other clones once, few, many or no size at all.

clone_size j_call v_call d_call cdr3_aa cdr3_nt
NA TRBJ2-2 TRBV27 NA CASSLSRPSGELFF TGTGCCAGCAGTTTATCGCGGCCATCCGGGGAGCTGTTTTTT
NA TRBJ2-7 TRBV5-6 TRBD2 CASTNMGLAGANEQYF TGTGCCAGCACCAATATGGGACTAGCGGGAGCAAACGAGCAGTACTTC
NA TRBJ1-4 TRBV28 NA CASSPRHRSHEKLFF TGTGCCAGCAGTCCACGACATCGGTCCCATGAAAAACTGTTTTTT
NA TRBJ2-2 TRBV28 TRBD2 CASQPARAGTGELFF TGTGCCAGCCAGCCGGCGCGAGCGGGAACCGGGGAGCTGTTTTTT
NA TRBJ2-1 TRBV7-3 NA CASTPAGGAYNEQFF TGTGCCAGCACCCCGGCGGGTGGCGCCTACAATGAGCAGTTCTTC
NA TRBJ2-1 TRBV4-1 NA CASGLRGDEQFF TGCGCCTCCGGCCTGAGAGGGGATGAGCAGTTCTTC
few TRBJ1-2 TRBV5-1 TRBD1 CASSRVARGQGAGDGYTF TGCGCCAGCAGCCGTGTAGCCCGGGGACAGGGGGCAGGAGACGGCTACACCTTC
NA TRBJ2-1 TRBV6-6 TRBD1 CASSRTGGSYNEQFF TGTGCCAGCAGTAGAACAGGGGGCTCCTACAATGAGCAGTTCTTC
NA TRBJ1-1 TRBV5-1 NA CASSFGGDNVAFF TGCGCCAGCAGCTTCGGCGGAGACAACGTGGCTTTCTTT
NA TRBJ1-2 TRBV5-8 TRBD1 CASRRTGYGYTF TGTGCCAGCAGACGGACAGGCTATGGCTACACCTTC
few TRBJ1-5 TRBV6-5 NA CASSYSQVNQPQHF TGTGCCAGCAGTTACTCCCAGGTCAATCAGCCCCAGCATTTT
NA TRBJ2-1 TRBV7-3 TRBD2 CASSLNGVAGADEQFF TGTGCCAGCAGCTTAAACGGAGTAGCGGGAGCCGATGAGCAGTTCTTC
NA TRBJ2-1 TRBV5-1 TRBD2 CASSLAAGDGVNEQFF TGCGCCAGCAGCCTTGCAGCGGGAGACGGGGTCAATGAGCAGTTCTTC
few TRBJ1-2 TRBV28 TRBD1 CARRGQGVGYTF TGTGCCAGGAGGGGCCAGGGGGTTGGCTACACCTTC
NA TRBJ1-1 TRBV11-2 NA CASSLERGGNTEAFF TGTGCCAGCAGCTTAGAACGGGGGGGGAACACTGAAGCTTTCTTT
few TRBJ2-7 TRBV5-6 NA CASSLGRTSVYEQYF TGTGCCAGCAGCTTGGGCCGGACGTCCGTCTACGAGCAGTACTTC
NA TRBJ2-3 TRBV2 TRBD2 CASSGGLAGADTQYF TGTGCCAGCAGTGGGGGACTAGCGGGAGCAGATACGCAGTATTTT
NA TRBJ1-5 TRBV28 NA CGTRTLNQPQHF TGTGGCACGAGGACTCTCAATCAGCCCCAGCATTTT
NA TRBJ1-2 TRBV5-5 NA CASSLAVYGYTF TGTGCCAGCAGCTTGGCGGTCTATGGCTACACCTTC
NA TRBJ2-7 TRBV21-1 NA CASSKGPAIGSRTAYEQYF TGTGCCAGCAGCAAAGGCCCCGCGATAGGGTCACGAACCGCCTACGAGCAGTACTTC
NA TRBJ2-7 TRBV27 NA CASRVTGPSYEQYF TGTGCTTCCAGGGTAACCGGGCCATCCTACGAGCAGTACTTC
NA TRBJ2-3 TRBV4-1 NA CASSQILRDTQYF TGCGCCAGCAGCCAAATTTTGCGAGATACGCAGTATTTT
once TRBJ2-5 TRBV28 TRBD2 CASSPPRLAGQETQYF TGTGCCAGCAGCCCACCCCGGCTAGCGGGGCAAGAGACCCAGTACTTC
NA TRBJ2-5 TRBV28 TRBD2 CASRQGLGILAGGGETQYF TGTGCCAGCAGACAAGGATTAGGGATTTTAGCGGGAGGGGGTGAGACCCAGTACTTC
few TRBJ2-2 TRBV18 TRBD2 CASSPRGTGELFF TGTGCCAGCTCACCGCGGGGGACCGGGGAGCTGTTTTTT
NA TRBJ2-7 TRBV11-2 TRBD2 CASSRTSGSYEQYF TGTGCCAGCAGCCGGACTAGCGGCTCCTACGAGCAGTACTTC
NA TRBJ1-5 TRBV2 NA CASSKEQGDRQPQHF TGTGCCAGCAGCAAAGAACAGGGAGACCGTCAGCCCCAGCATTTT
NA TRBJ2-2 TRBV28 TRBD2 CASGLEGTGELFF TGTGCCAGCGGACTAGAGGGTACCGGGGAGCTGTTTTTT
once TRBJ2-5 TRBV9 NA CASSVGGGPKTQYF TGTGCCAGCAGCGTAGGAGGGGGACCGAAGACCCAGTACTTC
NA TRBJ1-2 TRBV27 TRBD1 CATSKDRGYGYTF TGTGCCACCTCTAAGGACAGGGGATATGGCTACACCTTC
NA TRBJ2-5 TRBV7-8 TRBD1 CASSLGTGLQETQYF TGTGCCAGCAGCTTGGGGACAGGCCTTCAAGAGACCCAGTACTTC
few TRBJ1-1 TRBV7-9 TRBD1 CASSFQGVNTEAFF TGTGCCAGCAGTTTCCAGGGGGTGAACACTGAAGCTTTCTTT
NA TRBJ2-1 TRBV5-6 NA CASSALIKRSLSNEQFF TGTGCCAGCAGCGCGCTGATAAAACGGTCCCTGAGCAATGAGCAGTTCTTC
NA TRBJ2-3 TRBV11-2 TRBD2 CASSLSGRRADTQYF TGTGCCAGCAGCTTGAGCGGGAGGCGGGCAGATACGCAGTATTTT
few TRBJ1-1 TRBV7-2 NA CASSRQADYPTEAFF TGTGCCAGCAGCAGACAGGCAGATTATCCCACTGAAGCTTTCTTT